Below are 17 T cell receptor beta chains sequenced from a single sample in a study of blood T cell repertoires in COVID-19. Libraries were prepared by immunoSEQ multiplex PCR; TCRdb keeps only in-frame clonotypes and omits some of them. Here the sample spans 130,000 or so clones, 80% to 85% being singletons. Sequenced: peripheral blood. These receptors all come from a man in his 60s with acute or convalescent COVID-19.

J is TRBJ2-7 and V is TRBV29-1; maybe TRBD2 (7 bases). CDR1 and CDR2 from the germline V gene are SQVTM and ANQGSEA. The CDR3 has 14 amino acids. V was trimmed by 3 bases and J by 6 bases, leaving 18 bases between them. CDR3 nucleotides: TGCAGCGTTGAGAGGGGGGGGCGCTTCTTCGAGCAGTACTTC. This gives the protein CSVERGGRFFEQYF.

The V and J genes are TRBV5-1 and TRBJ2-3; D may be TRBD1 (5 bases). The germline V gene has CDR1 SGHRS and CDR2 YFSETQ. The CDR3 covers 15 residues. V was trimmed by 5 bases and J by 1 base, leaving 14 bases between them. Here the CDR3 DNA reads TGCGCCAGCAGGGAATCTACAGGCGGCACAGATACGCAGTATTTT. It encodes CASRESTGGTDTQYF.

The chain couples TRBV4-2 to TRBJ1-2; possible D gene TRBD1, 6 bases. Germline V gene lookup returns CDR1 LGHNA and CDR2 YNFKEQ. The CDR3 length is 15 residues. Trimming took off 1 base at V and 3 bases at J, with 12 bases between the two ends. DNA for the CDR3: TGTGCCAGCAGCCAAGGAACAGGGACGGACTATGGCTACACCTTC. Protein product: CASSQGTGTDYGYTF.

CDR3: CASSPGEGDPRRETQYF. The DNA of the CDR3 is TGTGCCAGCAGCCCCGGGGAGGGGGACCCACGACGGGAGACCCAGTACTTC. This chain connects TRBV13 to TRBJ2-5, with D maybe TRBD2 (7 bases). The CDR3 has 17 residues. Trimming shortened V by 5 bases and J by 5 bases, and 24 bases separated the two germline ends. The germline V gene encodes CDR1 PRHDT and CDR2 FYEKMQ (reference sequence).

The CDR3 bases are TGCAGCGTTGGGACAGGGGGGTACGAGCAGTACTTC. This sequence encodes CSVGTGGYEQYF. The chain combines TRBV29-1 with TRBJ2-7; TRBD1 matches 10 bases. V dropped 4 bases and J dropped 4; count of bases not matched to a gene: 1. The CDR3 has 12 amino acids. Germline V gene sequence: CDR1 SQVTM, CDR2 ANQGSEA.

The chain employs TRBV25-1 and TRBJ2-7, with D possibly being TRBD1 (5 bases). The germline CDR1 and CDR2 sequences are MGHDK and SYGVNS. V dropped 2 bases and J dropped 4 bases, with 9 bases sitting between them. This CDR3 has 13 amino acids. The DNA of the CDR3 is TGTGCCAGCAGTGAACCGGCAGGGTACGAGCAGTACTTC. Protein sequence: CASSEPAGYEQYF.

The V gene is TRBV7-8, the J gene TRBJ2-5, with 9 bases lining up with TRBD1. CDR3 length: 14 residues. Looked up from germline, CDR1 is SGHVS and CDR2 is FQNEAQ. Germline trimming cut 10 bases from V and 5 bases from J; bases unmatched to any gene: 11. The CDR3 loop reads CATQDRGRGETQYF. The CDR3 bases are TGTGCCACACAAGACAGGGGGAGGGGGGAGACCCAGTACTTC. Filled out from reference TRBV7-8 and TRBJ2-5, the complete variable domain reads GAGVSQSPRYKVAKRGQDVALRCDPISGHVSLFWYQQALGQGPEFLTYFQNEAQLDKSGLPSDRFFAERPEGSVSTLKIQRTQQEDSAVYLCATQDRGRGETQYFGPGTRLLVL.

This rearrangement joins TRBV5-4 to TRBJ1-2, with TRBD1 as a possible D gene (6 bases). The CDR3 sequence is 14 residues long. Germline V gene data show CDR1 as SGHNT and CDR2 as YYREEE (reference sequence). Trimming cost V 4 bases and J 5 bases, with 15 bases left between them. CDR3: CASSPDRNSYGYTF. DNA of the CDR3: TGTGCCAGCAGCCCCGACAGGAACAGTTATGGCTACACCTTC.

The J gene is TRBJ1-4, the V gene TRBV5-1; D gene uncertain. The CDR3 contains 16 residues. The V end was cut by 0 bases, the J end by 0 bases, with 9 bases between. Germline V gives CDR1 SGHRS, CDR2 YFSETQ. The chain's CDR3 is CASSLEVRTTNEKLFF. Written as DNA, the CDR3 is TGCGCCAGCAGCTTGGAGGTCAGGACAACTAATGAAAAACTGTTTTTT.

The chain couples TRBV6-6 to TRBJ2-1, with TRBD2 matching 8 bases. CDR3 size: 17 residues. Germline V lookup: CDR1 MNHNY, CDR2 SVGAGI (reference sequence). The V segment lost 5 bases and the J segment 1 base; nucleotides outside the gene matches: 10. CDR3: CASSPPKTSGSYNEQFF. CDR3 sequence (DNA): TGTGCCAGCAGTCCTCCCAAAACTAGCGGATCCTACAATGAGCAGTTCTTC.

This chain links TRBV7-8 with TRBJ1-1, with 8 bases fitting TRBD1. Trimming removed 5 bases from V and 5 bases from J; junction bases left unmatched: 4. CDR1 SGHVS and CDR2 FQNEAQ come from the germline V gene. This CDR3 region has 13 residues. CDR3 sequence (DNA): TGTGCCAGCAGCACAACAGGGGGGACTGAAGCTTTCTTT. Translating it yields CASSTTGGTEAFF.

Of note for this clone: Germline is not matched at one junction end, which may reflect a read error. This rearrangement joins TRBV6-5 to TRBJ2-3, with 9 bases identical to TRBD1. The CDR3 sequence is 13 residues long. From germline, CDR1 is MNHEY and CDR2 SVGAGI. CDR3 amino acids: CASRDRATDTQYF. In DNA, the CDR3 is TGCGCCTCCAGGGACAGGGCCACAGATACGCAGTATTTT.

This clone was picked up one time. The CDR3, as DNA: TGTGCCAGCAGCGCCTTAGCGGGAGCTATCGAGACCCAGTACTTC. Translating gives CASSALAGAIETQYF. This chain joins TRBV9 and TRBJ2-5; 9 bases fit TRBD2. Germline CDR1 is SGDLS and CDR2 is YYNGEE. The V gene end was trimmed by 3 bases and the J gene end by 5 bases; junction bases not matched to a gene: 8. The CDR3 length is 15 residues.

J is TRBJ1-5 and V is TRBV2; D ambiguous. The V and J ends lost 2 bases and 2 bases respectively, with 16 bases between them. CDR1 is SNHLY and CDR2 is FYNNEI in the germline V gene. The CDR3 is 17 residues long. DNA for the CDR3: TGTGCCAGCAGTGAAAATATGCCAGTCGGAGGCAATCAGCCCCAGCATTTT. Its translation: CASSENMPVGGNQPQHF.

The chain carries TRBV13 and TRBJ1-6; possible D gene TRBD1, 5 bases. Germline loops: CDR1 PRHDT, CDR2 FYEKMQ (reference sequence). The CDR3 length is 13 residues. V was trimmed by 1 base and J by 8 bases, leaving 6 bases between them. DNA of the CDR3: TGTGCCAGCAGCTTAGCGGGGGATTCACCCCTCCACTTT. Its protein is CASSLAGDSPLHF.

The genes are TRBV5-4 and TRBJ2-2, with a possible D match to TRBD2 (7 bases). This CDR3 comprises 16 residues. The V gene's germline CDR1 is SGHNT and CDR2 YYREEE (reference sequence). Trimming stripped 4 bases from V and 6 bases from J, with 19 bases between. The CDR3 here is CASSLPGGTGSGELFF. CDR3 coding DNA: TGTGCCAGCAGCCTCCCGGGGGGCACAGGATCCGGGGAGCTGTTTTTT.

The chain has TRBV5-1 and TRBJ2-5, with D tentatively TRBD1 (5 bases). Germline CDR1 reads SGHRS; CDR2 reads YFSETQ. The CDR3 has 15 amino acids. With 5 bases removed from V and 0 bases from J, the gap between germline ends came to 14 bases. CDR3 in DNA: TGCGCCAGCAGATACGGCAGGGTAAACCAAGAGACCCAGTACTTC. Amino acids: CASRYGRVNQETQYF.